Listed below are T cell receptor beta chains from one sample, sequenced in a study of T-cell reconstitution after alpha-beta-depleted transplantation in children. TCRdb fed the PCR reads into MiXCR, producing one record per CDR3 protein. The table lists some 460,000 distinct CDR3 sequences, roughly 17% of them singletons. The sequencing used PBMCs, mostly from graft donor cells, collected 360 days after TCRalphabeta/CD19-depleted stem cell transplant. The receptor set was obtained from a boy under two years old who had a stem cell transplant for Wiskott-Aldrich syndrome, so the T cells may come from the graft donor. Both conserved end residues are part of each CDR3. The D gene is left open where the match is weak. Size is omitted from some rows. Given values are once, few, many or a class for expanded clones.

j_call | v_call | d_call | clone_size | cdr3_aa | cdr3_nt
TRBJ2-3 | TRBV20-1 | NA | NA | CSAAGRGGTDTQYF | TGCAGTGCCGCAGGGAGGGGGGGCACAGATACGCAGTATTTT
TRBJ1-2 | TRBV14 | NA | NA | CASSPGSRGYGYTF | TGTGCCAGCAGCCCTGGGTCAAGGGGGTATGGCTACACCTTC
TRBJ1-4 | TRBV15 | NA | NA | CATSRDYVTNEKLFF | TGTGCCACCAGCAGAGATTACGTGACTAATGAAAAACTGTTTTTT
TRBJ2-4 | TRBV2 | NA | few | CASTKGLAKNIQYF | TGTGCCAGCACCAAGGGACTAGCCAAAAACATTCAGTACTTC
TRBJ2-3 | TRBV15 | NA | few | CATSRGKGMAAPDDTQYF | TGTGCCACCAGCAGAGGGAAGGGTATGGCTGCCCCGGATGATACGCAGTATTTT
TRBJ2-3 | TRBV4-2 | NA | NA | CASKFSPGPPTDTQYF | TGTGCCAGCAAATTCTCCCCGGGGCCCCCCACAGATACGCAGTATTTT
TRBJ2-5 | TRBV5-1 | NA | many | CASSLTGKETQYF | TGCGCCAGCAGCTTAACGGGAAAAGAGACCCAGTACTTC
TRBJ1-2 | TRBV5-1 | TRBD1 | NA | CASSLDRDRRFF | TGCGCCAGCAGCTTAGACCGGGACAGGAGGTTCTTC
TRBJ2-4 | TRBV20-1 | TRBD1 | NA | CSAQRGAGGYF | TGCAGTGCTCAGAGGGGCGCAGGGGGGTACTTC
TRBJ1-1 | TRBV29-1 | NA | NA | CSVQDTSEAFF | TGCAGCGTTCAGGACACTTCTGAAGCTTTCTTT
TRBJ2-5 | TRBV12-3/TRBV12-4 | TRBD2 | NA | CASRSTGGRLETQYF | TGTGCCAGCAGGAGCACGGGGGGGAGGCTAGAGACCCAGTACTTC
TRBJ1-4 | TRBV18 | TRBD1 | many | CASSPTRFFAGQTNEKLFF | TGTGCCAGCTCACCAACCAGGTTTTTTGCGGGACAGACTAATGAAAAACTGTTTTTT
TRBJ1-4 | TRBV4-3 | NA | NA | CASSQGSLGEKLFF | TGCGCCAGCAGCCAGGGGTCCCTCGGCGAAAAACTGTTTTTT
TRBJ2-6 | TRBV30 | NA | NA | CAWSVSGANVLTF | TGTGCCTGGAGTGTCTCTGGGGCCAACGTCCTGACTTTC
TRBJ2-7 | TRBV6-1 | NA | few | CASSLRGIGDEQYF | TGTGCCAGCAGCCTACGGGGGATCGGGGACGAGCAGTACTTC
TRBJ2-7 | TRBV11-1 | TRBD2 | NA | CASGELRTIAGISSYEQYF | TGTGCCAGCGGTGAGCTTAGAACAATAGCGGGAATCAGCTCCTACGAGCAGTACTTC
TRBJ2-7 | TRBV20-1 | TRBD1 | many | CSAHRGRANEQYF | TGCAGTGCTCACAGGGGGCGCGCTAACGAGCAGTACTTC
TRBJ2-5 | TRBV4-1 | TRBD2 | few | CASSLKPPGLAGPQETQYF | TGCGCCAGCAGCCTCAAACCGCCCGGACTAGCGGGGCCTCAAGAGACCCAGTACTTC
TRBJ2-3 | TRBV5-1 | TRBD2 | few | CASSLAAGGPGTDTQYF | TGCGCCAGCAGCTTGGCAGCGGGGGGGCCCGGCACAGATACGCAGTATTTT
TRBJ2-1 | TRBV15 | TRBD1 | few | CATSLLRGQWDGQFF | TGTGCCACCAGTCTCCTCAGGGGGCAATGGGATGGGCAGTTCTTC
TRBJ2-7 | TRBV27 | NA | NA | CASSLSGPSYEQYF | TGTGCCAGCAGTTTATCGGGACCCTCCTACGAGCAGTACTTC
TRBJ2-5 | TRBV14 | NA | NA | CASSQPGLWGTQYF | TGTGCCAGCAGCCAACCGGGACTTTGGGGGACCCAGTACTTC
TRBJ2-3 | TRBV5-1 | TRBD2 | few | CASSFPGLPSDTQYF | TGCGCCAGCAGCTTCCCGGGACTACCCTCAGATACGCAGTATTTT
TRBJ2-1 | TRBV5-1 | NA | few | CASSLDDNNEQFF | TGCGCCAGCAGCTTGGATGACAACAATGAGCAGTTCTTC
TRBJ1-1 | TRBV12-3/TRBV12-4 | NA | NA | CASSLSVRVVDTEAFF | TGTGCCAGCAGTTTATCTGTCAGGGTTGTGGACACTGAAGCTTTCTTT
TRBJ2-5 | TRBV5-1 | TRBD2 | NA | CASSLARLRGGAGETQYF | TGCGCCAGCAGCTTGGCCAGGTTGCGCGGGGGGGCCGGAGAGACCCAGTACTTC
TRBJ2-5 | TRBV12-3/TRBV12-4 | TRBD2 | few | CASSFLAPWTSGRAQETQYF | TGTGCCAGCAGCTTCCTAGCCCCTTGGACTAGCGGGAGGGCCCAAGAGACCCAGTACTTC
TRBJ2-3 | TRBV5-1 | TRBD2 | NA | CASSLGLAIADTQYF | TGCGCCAGCAGCTTAGGACTAGCGATTGCGGATACGCAGTATTTT
TRBJ2-5 | TRBV5-1 | TRBD1 | NA | CASSSIPPTGKETQYF | TGCGCCAGCAGCTCGATACCGCCGACAGGGAAAGAGACCCAGTACTTC
TRBJ1-6 | TRBV11-2 | NA | many | CASSLLLGGSTANSPLHF | TGTGCCAGCAGCCTACTACTTGGGGGGTCTACAGCGAATTCACCCCTCCACTTT
TRBJ2-3 | TRBV7-2 | NA | few | CASSLNRDGTDTQYF | TGTGCCAGCAGCTTAAACAGGGACGGCACAGATACGCAGTATTTT
TRBJ1-2 | TRBV12-3/TRBV12-4 | TRBD1 | NA | CASSLTGGAYGYTF | TGTGCCAGCAGTCTGACAGGGGGCGCCTATGGCTACACCTTC
TRBJ1-2 | TRBV12-3/TRBV12-4 | NA | NA | CASSIGYGYTF | TGTGCCAGCAGTATTGGGTATGGCTACACCTTC